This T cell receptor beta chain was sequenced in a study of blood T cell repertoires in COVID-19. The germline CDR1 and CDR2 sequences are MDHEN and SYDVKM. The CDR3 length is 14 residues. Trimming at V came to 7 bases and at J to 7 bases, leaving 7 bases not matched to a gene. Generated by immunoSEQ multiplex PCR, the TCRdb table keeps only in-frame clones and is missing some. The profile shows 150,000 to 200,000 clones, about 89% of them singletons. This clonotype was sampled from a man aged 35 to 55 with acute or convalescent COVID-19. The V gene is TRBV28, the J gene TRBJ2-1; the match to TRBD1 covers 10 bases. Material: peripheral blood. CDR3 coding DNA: TGTGCCAGCAAGTTTCGGACAGGGGGGAATGAGCAGTTCTTC. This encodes CASKFRTGGNEQFF.